This record looks at one T cell receptor (beta chain) sequence and its context. This receptor's antigen is unknown. One base away there is no much larger clone; base qualities are not given. For repertoire sequencing, TCR beta CDR3 regions were amplified from RNA transcripts. HTBI primers and the Qiagen OneStep RT-PCR kit were used in a first-round RT-PCR, which was followed by a second-round multiplex PCR, size selection and purification. Libraries were sequenced paired-end with 100 bp reads on an Illumina HiSeq2000. The original pipeline was this. SOAPnuke was used for read processing, and reads with adapters, uncalled bases, a mean Phred below 15, or no exact constant-primer or identifier match were discarded. COPE v1.2.5 was used to merge high-quality paired reads. Unique nucleotide sequences were defined as clonotypes and aligned to IMGT TRB V, D and J references using MiTCR v1.1. The analysis was limited to V-J combinations with a frequency above 0.0001, which together covered 99.2% of the repertoires. A TCR clonal expansion and chaos score per V-J combination was defined as the ratio of F50 clonal expansion to chaos observed in the TCRdist matrix. Features were reduced by Welch's t-statistics and random forest to approximately 13 V-J combinations, which fed a naive Bayes classifier. The similarity between thyroid and blood repertoires was quantified using the Morisita-Horn index. TCRdb ran its own pipeline on the public reads, namely fastp trimming at Q25 and MiXCR clone calling, and kept in-frame beta chains. Records with the same CDR3 protein are collapsed into one entry carrying the most frequent genes and DNA. The V and J calls were not made by the authors but by TCRdb's processing. The sample table lists roughly 60,000 distinct CDR3 sequences, less than 55% of them with a count of one. Of the sample, over 3.5% falls within the top ten clones.

The germline V gene specifies SNHLY as CDR1 and FYNNEI as CDR2. V is clipped by 6 bases and J by 0 bases, and the sequence between their germline boundaries is 12 bases long. Spanning cysteine to phenylalanine, the CDR3 consists of 15 amino acids. Only the CDR3 DNA is retained, 45 bases long and in frame from the first base. The sample originates from a study of Graves' ophthalmopathy and Graves' hyperthyroidism (dated by TCRdb to 2016 to 2019). Context from the whole study: Peripheral blood was collected at initial diagnosis, before any treatment. The study used signatures of the TCR beta repertoire to tell Graves' ophthalmopathy apart from Graves' hyperthyroidism and to predict which patients would progress to ophthalmopathy. In total, approximately 140 blood samples were TCR-sequenced: around 42 ophthalmopathy, over 70 hyperthyroidism and some 17 hyperthyroidism-to-ophthalmopathy patients. To explore V-J signatures that separate ophthalmopathy from hyperthyroidism, a discovery set of about a hundred patients was enrolled, consisting of about 45 with ophthalmopathy and around 57 with stable hyperthyroidism. An independent validation cohort was composed of around 19 hyperthyroidism patients and around 16 patients who later progressed from hyperthyroidism to ophthalmopathy. In six hyperthyroidism patients, T-cell repertoires of thyroid tissue and blood were compared. Following sample collection, hyperthyroidism patients were given methimazole at a starting dose of 30 mg daily, and ophthalmopathy patients were given high-dose intravenous methylprednisolone.

The ophthalmopathy patients had moderately to severely active disease, with a Clinical Activity Score of 3 or higher, a NOSPECS grade of 4 or higher, and a disease duration of less than 3 months. Anyone with other autoimmune diseases, uncontrolled infections, pregnancy or lactation was excluded from the study. Clinical symptoms, serum thyroxine, TRAb, thyroid ultrasound and orbital computed tomography were used for diagnosis. PBMCs were isolated from 10 ml of fresh peripheral blood by Ficoll-Paque density gradient centrifugation. Total RNA was extracted using Trizol reagent, and RNA quality was checked on an Agilent 2100 Bioanalyzer. The paper's findings and limits, for the study overall: No statistical method was used to set the sample size in advance, and the investigators knew which group each participant was assigned to. In validation, the model predicted ophthalmopathy progression with about 71% sensitivity and approximately 78% specificity; 12 predicted patients were CT-confirmed with GO in a median of approximately 6.2 months. The 13-signature model separated ophthalmopathy from stable hyperthyroidism with approximately 90% sensitivity and just under 84% specificity in cross-validation, and 80%/75% in the test set. Most expanded thyroid clonotypes with a frequency above 0.001 also appeared in blood, which suggests that blood repertoires may reflect the immune response in the thyroid.

The rearrangement joined TRBV2 to TRBJ2-1; matching of 6 bases hints at TRBD1 as the D gene. Sample: peripheral blood. This receptor was obtained from an adult woman with Graves' ophthalmopathy. The sequenced DNA is TGTGCCAGCAGCTCAGACAGGAGCTCCTACAATGAGCAGTTCTTC. This gives the protein CASSSDRSSYNEQFF.